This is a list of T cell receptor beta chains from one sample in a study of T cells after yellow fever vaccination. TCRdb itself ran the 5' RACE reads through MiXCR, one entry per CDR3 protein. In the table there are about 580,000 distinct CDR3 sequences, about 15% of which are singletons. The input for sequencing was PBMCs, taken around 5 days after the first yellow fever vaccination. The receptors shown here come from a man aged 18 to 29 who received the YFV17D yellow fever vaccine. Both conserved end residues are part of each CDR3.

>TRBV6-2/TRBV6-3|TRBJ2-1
CASSYGPGLVRNEQFF
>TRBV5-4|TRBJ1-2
CASSYDRGGYGYTF
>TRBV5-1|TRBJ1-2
CASRPTGGGLYGYTF
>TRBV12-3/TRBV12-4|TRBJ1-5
CASSPPEQPQHF
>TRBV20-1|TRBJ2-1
CSAGGLAGSSYNEQFF
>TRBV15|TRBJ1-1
CATSKTQGYTEAFF
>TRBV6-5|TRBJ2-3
CASSYSLVPGGTDTQYF
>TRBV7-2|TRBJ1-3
CASSPPGNTIYF
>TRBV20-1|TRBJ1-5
CSARDNRNSNQPQHF
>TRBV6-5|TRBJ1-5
CASSYGRTEYNQPQHF
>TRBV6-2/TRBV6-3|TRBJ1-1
CASSSPGSFTIPEAFF
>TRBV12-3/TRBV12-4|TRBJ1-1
CASSRRDPTEAFF
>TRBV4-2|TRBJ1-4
CASSPSGHGNEKLFF
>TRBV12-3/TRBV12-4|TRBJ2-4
CASSQPGLGNIQYF
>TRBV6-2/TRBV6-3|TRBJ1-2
CASRPTGDYGYTF
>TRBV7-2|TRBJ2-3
CASSLPGQGDTQYF
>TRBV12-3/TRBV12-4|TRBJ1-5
CASRRRADQPQHF
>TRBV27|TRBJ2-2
CASFSGGYTGELFF
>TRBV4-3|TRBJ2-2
CASSLGLAGVPHTGELFF
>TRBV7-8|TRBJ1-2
CASQEFNYGYTF
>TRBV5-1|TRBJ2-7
CASSEGVGNYEQYF
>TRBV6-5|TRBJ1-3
CASSYSYRGDENTIYF
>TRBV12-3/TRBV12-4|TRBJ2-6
CASSLVGDGSSGANVLTF
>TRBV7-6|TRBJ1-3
CASSFGQGRTGNTIYF
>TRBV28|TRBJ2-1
CASRRGKDNEQFF
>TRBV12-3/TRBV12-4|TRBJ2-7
CASSLAGSRGNLAHEQYF
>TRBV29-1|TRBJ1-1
CSVERVQGTEAFF
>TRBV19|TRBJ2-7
CASSMGSGAGYELYF
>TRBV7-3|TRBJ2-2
CASSPQQGGTGELFF
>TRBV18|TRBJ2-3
CASSPVSVAGEADTQYF
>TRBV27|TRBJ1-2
CASSIQQDPHNYGYTF
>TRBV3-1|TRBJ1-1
CASSLLQGNKGTEAFF
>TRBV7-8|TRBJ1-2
CASSYDRVYGYTF
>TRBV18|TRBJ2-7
CASSPRRGGQLWEQYF
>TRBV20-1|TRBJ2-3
CSAPWVLTDTQYF
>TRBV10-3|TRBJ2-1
CAISERSGEYNEQFF
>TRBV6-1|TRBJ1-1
CASSEPGLGTEAFF